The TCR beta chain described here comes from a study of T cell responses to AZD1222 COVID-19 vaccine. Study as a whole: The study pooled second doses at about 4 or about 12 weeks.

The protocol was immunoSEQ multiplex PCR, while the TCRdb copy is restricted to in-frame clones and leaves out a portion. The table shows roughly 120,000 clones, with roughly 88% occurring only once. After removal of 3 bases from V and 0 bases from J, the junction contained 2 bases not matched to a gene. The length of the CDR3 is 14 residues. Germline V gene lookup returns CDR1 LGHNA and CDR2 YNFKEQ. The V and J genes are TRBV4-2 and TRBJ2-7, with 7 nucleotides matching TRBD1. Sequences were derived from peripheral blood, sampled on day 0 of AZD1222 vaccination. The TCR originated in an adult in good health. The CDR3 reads CASSQGQSSYEQYF. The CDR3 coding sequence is TGTGCCAGCAGCCAGGGACAGAGCTCCTACGAGCAGTACTTC.